This is a list of T cell receptor beta chains from one sample in a study of shared clonotypes between healthy human individuals. Generated by immunoSEQ multiplex PCR, the TCRdb table keeps only in-frame clones and is missing some. The table records 550,000 to 700,000 clones, 73% of them present only once. The sample comprised memory CD4+ T cells sorted from blood. These receptors were collected from a woman in her twenties or thirties in good health. Both conserved end residues are part of each CDR3. The D gene is left open where the match is weak. A clone size is listed for some rows: how often the clone was seen (once, few, many), or a class if it is expanded.

abundance,v_gene,j_gene,d_gene,CDR3aa,CDR3nt
.,TRBV13,TRBJ1-1,.,CASSPGDYPMNTEAFF,TGTGCCAGCAGCCCGGGTGACTACCCCATGAACACTGAAGCTTTCTTT
.,TRBV15,TRBJ1-2,.,CATSRDQLSAVQGYTF,TGTGCCACCAGCAGAGACCAATTGTCGGCGGTTCAGGGCTACACCTTC
.,TRBV5-6,TRBJ2-7,TRBD2,CASSSGLGYEQYF,TGTGCCAGCAGCTCCGGACTAGGCTACGAGCAGTACTTC
few,TRBV7-2,TRBJ2-7,TRBD2,CASSLVFEREASGEQYF,TGTGCCAGCAGCTTAGTTTTCGAGCGGGAGGCCTCGGGCGAGCAGTACTTC
once,TRBV6-1,TRBJ2-5,.,CASSAYGGSGQETQYF,TGTGCCAGCAGTGCCTATGGGGGATCGGGCCAGGAGACCCAGTACTTC
.,TRBV4-2,TRBJ2-2,.,CASSHLSGTNTGELFF,TGTGCCAGCAGCCACCTTAGCGGAACGAACACCGGGGAGCTGTTTTTT
once,TRBV29-1,TRBJ2-5,TRBD2,CSVEGVGLAGSETQYF,TGCAGCGTTGAAGGGGTAGGACTAGCGGGGTCAGAGACCCAGTACTTC
.,TRBV7-9,TRBJ1-1,.,CASSPGAMNTEAFF,TGTGCCAGCAGCCCGGGGGCCATGAACACTGAAGCTTTCTTT
.,TRBV5-1,TRBJ1-1,.,CASSLIANTEAFF,TGCGCCAGCAGCTTGATAGCGAACACTGAAGCTTTCTTT
few,TRBV28,TRBJ1-6,TRBD1,CASSPWDRDHSPLHF,TGTGCCAGCAGTCCCTGGGACAGGGACCATTCACCCCTCCACTTT
.,TRBV4-1,TRBJ2-7,TRBD1,CASSQKVRDRNYEQYF,TGCGCCAGCAGCCAAAAAGTCAGGGACAGGAACTACGAGCAGTACTTC
few,TRBV18,TRBJ2-3,.,CAGAGETDTQYF,TGTGCCGGAGCAGGGGAGACAGATACGCAGTATTTT
once,TRBV5-6,TRBJ2-1,TRBD2,CASSLTLAGGRDEQFF,TGTGCCAGCAGCTTGACACTAGCGGGAGGCCGGGATGAGCAGTTCTTC
.,TRBV6-5,TRBJ2-2,TRBD2,CASRLAERTGELFF,TGTGCCAGTCGACTAGCCGAGAGGACCGGGGAGCTGTTTTTT
.,TRBV6-5,TRBJ2-5,.,CASSSKETQYF,TGTGCCAGCAGTTCAAAAGAGACCCAGTACTTC